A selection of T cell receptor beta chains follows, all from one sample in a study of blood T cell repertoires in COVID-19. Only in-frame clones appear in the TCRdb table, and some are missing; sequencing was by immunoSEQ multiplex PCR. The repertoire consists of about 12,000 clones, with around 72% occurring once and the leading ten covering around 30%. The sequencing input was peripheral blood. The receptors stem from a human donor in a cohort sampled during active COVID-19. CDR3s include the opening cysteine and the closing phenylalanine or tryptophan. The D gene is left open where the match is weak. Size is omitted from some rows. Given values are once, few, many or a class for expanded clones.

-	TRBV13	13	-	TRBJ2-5	CATQLNGVGTQYF	TGTGCCACCCAGCTGAACGGGGTCGGGACCCAGTACTTC
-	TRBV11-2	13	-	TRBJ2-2	CASSLIVPGELFF	TGTGCCAGCAGCTTAATAGTCCCCGGGGAGCTGTTTTTT
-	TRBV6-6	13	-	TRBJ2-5	CASSYGPAETQYF	TGTGCCAGCAGTTATGGGCCGGCGGAGACCCAGTACTTC
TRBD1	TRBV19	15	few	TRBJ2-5	CASSISGQGQETQYF	TGTGCCAGTAGTATAAGTGGACAGGGGCAAGAGACCCAGTACTTC
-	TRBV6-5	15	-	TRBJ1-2	CASTEEWGRLYGYTF	TGTGCCAGCACCGAAGAGTGGGGCAGACTCTATGGCTACACCTTC
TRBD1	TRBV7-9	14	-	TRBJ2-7	CASSPGTGGYEQYF	TGTGCCAGCAGCCCCGGGACAGGGGGCTACGAGCAGTACTTC
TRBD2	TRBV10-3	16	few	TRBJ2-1	CAISPHTSGRGYEQFF	TGTGCCATCAGTCCCCACACTAGCGGGAGGGGGTATGAGCAGTTCTTC
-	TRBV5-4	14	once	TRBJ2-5	CASSDGVHGETQYF	TGTGCCAGCTCCGACGGTGTGCACGGGGAGACCCAGTACTTC
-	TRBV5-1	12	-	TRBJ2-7	CASSLMAGQPYF	TGCGCCAGCAGCTTGATGGCAGGGCAACCGTACTTC
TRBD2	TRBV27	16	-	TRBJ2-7	CASSPRGGSVVSEQYF	TGTGCCAGCAGCCCCCGGGGGGGGTCGGTGGTTAGCGAGCAGTACTTC
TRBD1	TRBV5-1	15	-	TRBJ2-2	CASSFRQGAIGELFF	TGCGCCAGCAGCTTTCGACAGGGGGCTATCGGGGAGCTGTTTTTT
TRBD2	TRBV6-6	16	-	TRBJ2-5	CASSYVSGRVQETQYF	TGTGCCAGCAGTTACGTTAGCGGGAGGGTCCAAGAGACCCAGTACTTC
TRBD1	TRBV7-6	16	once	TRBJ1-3	CASSLGDRGSGNTIYF	TGTGCCAGCAGCTTAGGGGACAGGGGGTCTGGAAACACCATATATTTT
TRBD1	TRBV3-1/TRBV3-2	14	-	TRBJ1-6	CASSRRQGSSPLHF	TGTGCCAGCAGCCGTCGACAGGGTAGTTCACCCCTCCACTTT
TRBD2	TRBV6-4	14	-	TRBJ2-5	CASSPGAGGETQYF	TGTGCCAGCAGCCCGGGGGCGGGAGGAGAGACCCAGTACTTC
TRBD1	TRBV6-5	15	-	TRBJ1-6	CASRETGIINSPLHF	TGTGCCAGCAGAGAGACAGGGATCATTAATTCACCCCTCCACTTT
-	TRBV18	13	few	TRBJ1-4	CASSPDFGGRLFF	TGTGCCAGCTCACCAGACTTCGGGGGTCGCCTGTTTTTT
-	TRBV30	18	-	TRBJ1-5	CAWSVRGGGRQGNQPQHF	TGTGCCTGGAGTGTACGGGGCGGGGGGCGCCAGGGGAATCAGCCCCAGCATTTT
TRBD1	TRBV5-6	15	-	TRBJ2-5	CASRTGSRPQETQYF	TGTGCCAGCAGGACAGGGAGTCGCCCCCAAGAGACCCAGTACTTC
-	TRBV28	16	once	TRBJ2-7	CASSQRGTESSYEQYF	TGTGCCAGCAGCCAAAGGGGGACCGAGAGCTCCTACGAGCAGTACTTC
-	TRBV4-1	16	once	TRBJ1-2	CASSQDFLRSASGYTF	TGCGCCAGCAGCCAAGATTTTTTAAGGAGCGCGAGTGGCTACACCTTC
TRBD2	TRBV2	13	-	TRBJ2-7	CASRTTSGREQYF	TGTGCCAGCAGGACGACTAGCGGGCGCGAGCAGTACTTC
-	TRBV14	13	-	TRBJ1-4	CASSRSLAEKLFF	TGTGCCAGCAGCCGATCGTTAGCAGAAAAACTGTTTTTT
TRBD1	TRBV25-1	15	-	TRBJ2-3	CASSEYGTGADTQYF	TGTGCCAGCAGTGAATATGGGACAGGGGCAGATACGCAGTATTTT
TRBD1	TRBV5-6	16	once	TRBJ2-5	CASSVGTGRFQETQYF	TGTGCCAGCAGCGTCGGGACAGGGCGATTTCAAGAGACCCAGTACTTC
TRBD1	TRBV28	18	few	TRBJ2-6	CASSSHGTGGSGANVLTF	TGTGCCAGCAGTTCCCATGGGACAGGGGGATCTGGGGCCAACGTCCTGACTTTC
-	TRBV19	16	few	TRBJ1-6	CASTADRLYYNSPLHF	TGTGCCAGTACCGCAGACCGACTCTACTATAATTCACCCCTCCACTTT